Below are 27 T cell receptor beta chains sequenced from a single sample in a study of tumor-infiltrating lymphocytes in localized non-small cell lung cancer. The protocol was immunoSEQ multiplex PCR, while the TCRdb copy is restricted to in-frame clones and leaves out a portion. The repertoire includes about 13,000 clones, approximately 70% of them detected once, and roughly 9.1% sits in the top ten. Sequences were obtained from lung tumor tissue. These receptor sequences come from a human donor with non-small cell lung cancer.

V usage is TRBV2 and J usage is TRBJ1-2; perhaps TRBD1 as D (6 bases). V lost 6 bases and J 0 bases, leaving 11 bases between the germline ends. CDR3 length: 14 residues. The germline V gene encodes CDR1 SNHLY and CDR2 FYNNEI. The CDR3 here is CASRQGHSNYGYTF. DNA of the CDR3: TGTGCCAGCAGACAGGGACATTCTAACTATGGCTACACCTTC.

V is TRBV19 and J is TRBJ2-1; 11 bases agree with TRBD2. The CDR3 loop spans 15 amino acids. Germline CDR1 is LNHDA and CDR2 is SQIVND (reference sequence). The ends lost 7 bases at V and 9 bases at J; junction bases unmatched: 11. The DNA of the CDR3 is TGTGCCAGTACCGAGACTAGCGGGATCAGCATTGAGCAGTTCTTC. Amino acids: CASTETSGISIEQFF.

The rearrangement uses TRBV11-2 and TRBJ2-2; maybe TRBD1 (5 bases). This CDR3 is 15 amino acids long. Trimming removed 0 bases from V and 3 bases from J, with 8 bases in between. Germline CDR1 is SGHAT and CDR2 is FQNNGV. The CDR3 sequence is CASSLELGDTGELFF. In nucleotides, the CDR3 is TGTGCCAGCAGCTTAGAATTAGGGGACACCGGGGAGCTGTTTTTT.

The chain combines TRBV5-4 with TRBJ1-6, with D perhaps TRBD1 (6 bases). Per the germline V gene, CDR1 is SGHNT and CDR2 is YYREEE (reference sequence). V lost 0 bases, J lost 7 bases, and 14 bases lay in between. CDR3 length: 16 residues. The CDR3 nucleotides are TGTGCCAGCAGCTTGGACCCGGGGGCGTTGAATTCACCCCTCCACTTT. This encodes CASSLDPGALNSPLHF.

The genes are TRBV18 and TRBJ1-1, with D maybe TRBD1 (5 bases). CDR1 is KGHSH and CDR2 is LQKENI in the germline V gene. V lost 2 bases and J 1 base, leaving 8 bases between the germline ends. This CDR3 comprises 14 residues. CDR3 nucleotide sequence: TGTGCCAGCTCACCAGTACAGGAGAACACTGAAGCTTTCTTT. Translated: CASSPVQENTEAFF.

The chain combines TRBV2 with TRBJ1-4; the D gene is possibly TRBD1 (6 bases). This CDR3 has 14 amino acids. V was trimmed by 5 bases and J by 8 bases, leaving 15 bases between them. The germline V gene has CDR1 SNHLY and CDR2 FYNNEI. The CDR3 spells CASSSGGREEKLFF. The CDR3 region has the DNA TGTGCCAGCAGTTCTGGGGGGCGCGAGGAAAAACTGTTTTTT. The whole variable domain, filled in from reference TRBV2 and TRBJ1-4, reads EPEVTQTPSHQVTQMGQEVILRCVPISNHLYFYWYRQILGQKVEFLVSFYNNEISEKSEIFDDQFSVERPDGSNFTLKIRSTKLEDSAMYFCASSSGGREEKLFFGSGTQLSVL.

The V gene is TRBV10-2, the J gene TRBJ1-2; TRBD1 agrees at 7 bases. J was trimmed by 4 bases and V by 6 bases; bases with no gene match: 8. The CDR3 spans 14 residues. Germline V gene data show CDR1 as WSHSY and CDR2 as SAAADI. The CDR3 sequence: CASSPNRGPYGYTF. The CDR3, as DNA: TGCGCCAGCAGCCCAAACAGGGGACCCTATGGCTACACCTTC.

The V and J genes are TRBV30 and TRBJ2-6, with D tentatively TRBD1 (5 bases). Trimming pared 3 bases from V and 2 bases from J, leaving 17 bases between. The CDR3 is made up of 17 amino acids. Germline CDR1 GTSNPN, CDR2 SVGIG (reference sequence). The CDR3 is CAWRSVQGKTGANVLTF. The CDR3 DNA follows: TGTGCCTGGAGGTCAGTCCAGGGCAAGACTGGGGCCAACGTCCTGACTTTC.

The chain is built from TRBV30 and TRBJ2-5; the match to TRBD2 covers 13 bases. V shed 7 bases and J 7 bases; nucleotides not matched to a gene: 6. The V gene's germline CDR1 is GTSNPN and CDR2 SVGIG (reference sequence). The length of the CDR3 is 13 residues. The CDR3 is CASGTSGDGTQYF. CDR3 sequence (DNA): TGTGCCTCCGGGACTAGCGGGGATGGGACCCAGTACTTC.

The chain links TRBV5-4 to TRBJ2-7; 7 nucleotides line up with TRBD1. V dropped 5 bases and J dropped 5; count of bases not matched to a gene: 16. CDR3 length: 16 residues. Germline V gives CDR1 SGHNT, CDR2 YYREEE (reference sequence). The DNA of the CDR3 is TGTGCCAGCAGTCAGACGACAGGGAGATTTTCCCACGAGCAGTACTTC. It is translated as CASSQTTGRFSHEQYF. The full variable domain, completed using reference TRBV5-4 and TRBJ2-7, is ETGVTQSPTHLIKTRGQQVTLRCSSQSGHNTVSWYQQALGQGPQFIFQYYREEENGRGNFPPRFSGLQFPNYSSELNVNALELDDSALYLCASSQTTGRFSHEQYFGPGTRLTVT.

The gene calls are TRBV7-9 and TRBJ2-3; 7 bases line up with TRBD1. The V and J ends lost 3 bases and 5 bases, in that order; junction bases with no gene match: 2. CDR3 length: 13 residues. Looked up from germline, CDR1 is SEHNR and CDR2 is FQNEAQ (reference sequence). This CDR3 is CASSLGTEDTQYF. CDR3 in DNA: TGTGCCAGCAGCTTGGGGACAGAAGATACGCAGTATTTT.

This clone is categorized as medium-sized. The V gene is TRBV27, the J gene TRBJ2-7; 12 bases align to TRBD2. J was trimmed by 7 bases and V by 6 bases; bases with no gene match: 4. From germline, CDR1 is MNHEY and CDR2 SMNVEV (reference sequence). This CDR3 spans 13 amino acids. This chain's CDR3 is CASSLAGGREQYF. CDR3 nucleotide sequence: TGTGCCAGCAGCCTAGCGGGGGGGCGTGAGCAGTACTTC.

J is TRBJ1-5 and V is TRBV10-3, with 11 bases aligning to TRBD1. Germline CDR1 is ENHRY and CDR2 is SYGVKD. V shed 7 bases and J 3 bases; nucleotides not matched to a gene: 2. The CDR3 is 14 residues long. CDR3 sequence (DNA): TGTGCCATCAAGGGACAGGGGGTCAATCAGCCCCAGCATTTT. Its protein product is CAIKGQGVNQPQHF.

The CDR3 DNA is TGTGCCTGGAGTGTTGGGGCTGCGGAGACCCAGTACTTC. Residues: CAWSVGAAETQYF. This chain joins TRBV30 and TRBJ2-5, with D perhaps TRBD1 (5 bases). The V gene's germline CDR1 is GTSNPN and CDR2 SVGIG (reference sequence). The CDR3 sequence is 13 residues long. The V gene lost 0 bases and the J gene lost 5 bases, with 10 bases spanning the gap.

This chain connects TRBV4-2 to TRBJ1-2, with TRBD1 as a possible D gene (5 bases). Germline V gene lookup returns CDR1 LGHNA and CDR2 YNFKEQ. V was pared by 0 bases and J by 0 bases, with 14 bases between. The CDR3 runs to 17 residues. The CDR3 DNA is TGTGCCAGCAGCCAAGACCAGGGCAGGTTGTCTAACTATGGCTACACCTTC. It encodes CASSQDQGRLSNYGYTF.

The chain is built from TRBV6-5 and TRBJ1-5; 7 bases fit TRBD1. Losses at the gene ends were 0 bases for V and 5 bases for J; bases not matched to a gene: 4. The CDR3 has 15 residues. CDR1 is MNHEY and CDR2 is SVGAGI in the germline V gene. The CDR3 reads CASSYSSRGDQPQHF. CDR3 bases: TGTGCCAGCAGTTACTCGAGCAGGGGGGATCAGCCCCAGCATTTT.

This clone was observed a handful of times. This rearrangement joins TRBV7-9 to TRBJ2-7; D not resolved. This CDR3 has 12 residues. Germline V gene lookup returns CDR1 SEHNR and CDR2 FQNEAQ (reference sequence). The V end lost 3 bases, the J end lost 8 bases, and 11 bases lay between the germline ends. This chain's CDR3 is CASSLFLGKQYF. The CDR3 nucleotides read TGTGCCAGCAGCTTGTTCCTTGGGAAGCAGTACTTC.

The chain employs TRBV5-1 and TRBJ2-1; 16 bases are shared with TRBD2. CDR1 and CDR2 from the germline V gene are SGHRS and YFSETQ. CDR3 size: 23 residues. V shed 4 bases and J 1 base; nucleotides not matched to a gene: 20. The CDR3 DNA reads TGCGCCAGCAGCGGCCAAGGCGACAGGGCCGGGACTAGCGGGAGGGTTTCCTACAATGAGCAGTTCTTC. This sequence encodes CASSGQGDRAGTSGRVSYNEQFF. The full variable domain, with the rest looked up from reference TRBV5-1 and TRBJ2-1, is KAGVTQTPRYLIKTRGQQVTLSCSPISGHRSVSWYQQTPGQGLQFLFEYFSETQRNKGNFPGRFSGRQFSNSRSEMNVSTLELGDSALYLCASSGQGDRAGTSGRVSYNEQFFGPGTRLTVL.

The J gene is TRBJ1-4, the V gene TRBV5-1; 7 bases agree with TRBD1. The germline V gene encodes CDR1 SGHRS and CDR2 YFSETQ. The CDR3 totals 18 residues. Trimming cost V 0 bases and J 7 bases; bases outside gene matches: 15. The CDR3 sequence: CASSLALLATGMAEKLFF. The DNA for the CDR3 is TGCGCCAGCAGCTTGGCCCTCCTCGCGACAGGGATGGCTGAAAAACTGTTTTTT. Supplemented by reference TRBV5-1 and TRBJ1-4, the full variable domain reads KAGVTQTPRYLIKTRGQQVTLSCSPISGHRSVSWYQQTPGQGLQFLFEYFSETQRNKGNFPGRFSGRQFSNSRSEMNVSTLELGDSALYLCASSLALLATGMAEKLFFGSGTQLSVL.

The gene calls are TRBV7-9 and TRBJ2-1; the D is unclear. Trimming removed 1 base at V and 10 bases at J, with 14 bases between. From germline, CDR1 is SEHNR and CDR2 FQNEAQ (reference sequence). This CDR3 contains 14 residues. As DNA, the CDR3 is TGTGCCAGCAGCTTAGTGGGCGGAGTTGGGGAGCAGTTCTTC. Amino acid sequence: CASSLVGGVGEQFF.

This clone has a single count. The chain recombines TRBV10-1 with TRBJ1-3; D is perhaps TRBD1 (5 bases). The CDR3 runs 13 residues. V was cut by 4 bases and J by 1 base, with 5 bases left in between. CDR1 and CDR2 (germline): WNHNN, SYGVQD (reference sequence). CDR3 nucleotides: TGCGCCAGCAGTGGGACATCTGGAAACACCATATATTTT. This codes for CASSGTSGNTIYF.

The rearrangement joins TRBV19 to TRBJ2-3; 7 nucleotides line up with TRBD1. CDR3 length equals 12 residues. The V gene's germline CDR1 is LNHDA and CDR2 SQIVND (reference sequence). Trimming at V came to 4 bases and at J to 7 bases, leaving 2 bases not matched to a gene. In DNA, the CDR3 is TGTGCCAGTAGTAAGGGGGCGCATACGCAGTATTTT. Translated: CASSKGAHTQYF. Filled out from reference TRBV19 and TRBJ2-3, the complete variable domain reads DGGITQSPKYLFRKEGQNVTLSCEQNLNHDAMYWYRQDPGQGLRLIYYSQIVNDFQKGDIAEGYSVSREKKESFPLTVTSAQKNPTAFYLCASSKGAHTQYFGPGTRLTVL.

V usage is TRBV18 and J usage is TRBJ1-3; 8 bases agree with TRBD1. CDR1 is KGHSH and CDR2 is LQKENI in the germline V gene. Trimming at V came to 8 bases and at J to 4 bases, leaving 10 bases not matched to a gene. The CDR3 is 15 residues long. CDR3 amino acids: CASLSGQGSGNTIYF. The CDR3, as DNA: TGTGCCAGCCTCAGCGGACAGGGTTCCGGAAACACCATATATTTT.

The rearrangement links TRBV7-2 to TRBJ1-5; possibly TRBD1 for D (5 bases). V dropped 5 bases and J dropped 2 bases, with 13 bases sitting between them. The CDR3 runs 15 residues. CDR1 and CDR2 from the germline V gene are SGHTA and FQGNSA. The CDR3 nucleotides read TGTGCCAGCAGCCCCTCTCAGGGCCGCAATCAGCCCCAGCATTTT. Translation gives CASSPSQGRNQPQHF.

V is TRBV11-2 and J is TRBJ1-4, with no clear D. The germline gives CDR1 SGHAT, CDR2 FQNNGV. The germline V and J ends were trimmed by 1 base and 6 bases, with 6 bases remaining between them. This CDR3 has 13 residues. CDR3 DNA: TGTGCCAGCAGCTTAGGCCCTGATGAAAAACTGTTTTTT. Encoded protein: CASSLGPDEKLFF.

This clone was found once. The genes are TRBV4-3 and TRBJ2-2, with 13 bases identical to TRBD2. Germline CDR1 is LGHNA and CDR2 is YSLEER. The junction had 3 bases not matched to a gene; V was cut back by 2 bases and J by 6 bases. This CDR3 has 16 residues. The CDR3 loop is CASSQRTSGGPGELFF. For the CDR3, the DNA is TGCGCCAGCAGCCAAAGGACTAGCGGGGGACCCGGGGAGCTGTTTTTT.

The DNA for the CDR3 is TGCGCCAGCAGCTTGGGGGCAGAGGGCACAGATACGCAGTATTTT. Translating it yields CASSLGAEGTDTQYF. This chain uses TRBV5-1 with TRBJ2-3; D not resolved. CDR3 length: 15 amino acids. V gave up 0 bases and J gave up 1 base, with 9 bases separating them. Germline values: CDR1 SGHRS, CDR2 YFSETQ.